This T cell receptor (beta chain) was sequenced during a study of blood T cell repertoires in COVID-19. About the study: Sources were T cells, B-cell-depleted T cells, or PBMCs; the material itself was cDNA or gDNA.

How the authors handled the data: Estimated nucleated cell counts came from reference gene primer amplification. Using immunoSEQ multiplex PCR, the repertoire was profiled, and TCRdb retains in-frame clones only, with some absent. V, J and clone size are taken as reported in that table, and D and trimming were inferred from the DNA itself. The sample includes about 130,000 clones, about four fifths of them seen just once. This clone was recorded at least ten times. The CDR3 sequence is 16 residues long. The germline V gene encodes CDR1 MNHEY and CDR2 SVGAGI. Germline trimming cut 4 bases from V and 3 bases from J; bases unmatched to any gene: 5.

The receptor was isolated from a woman aged 50 to 60 with acute or convalescent COVID-19. Sequencing was performed on peripheral blood. The genes are TRBV6-5 and TRBJ2-1; 11 nucleotides agree with TRBD2. CDR3 bases: TGTGCCAGCAGTTCCTCTCTAGCGGGGGGCTACAATGAGCAGTTCTTC. The encoded protein is CASSSSLAGGYNEQFF.